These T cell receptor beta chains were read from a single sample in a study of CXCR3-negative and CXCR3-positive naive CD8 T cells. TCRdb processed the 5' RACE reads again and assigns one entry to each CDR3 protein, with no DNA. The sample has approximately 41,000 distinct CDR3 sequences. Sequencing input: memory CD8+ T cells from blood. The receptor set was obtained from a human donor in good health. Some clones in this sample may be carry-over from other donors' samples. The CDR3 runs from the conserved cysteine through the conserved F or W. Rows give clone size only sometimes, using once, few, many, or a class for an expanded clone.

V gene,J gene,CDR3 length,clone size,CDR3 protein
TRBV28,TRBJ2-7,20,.,CASSPYFSDREGEARPEQYF
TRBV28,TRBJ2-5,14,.,CASSLARMEETQYF
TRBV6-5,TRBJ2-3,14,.,CASSSSGVPDTQYF
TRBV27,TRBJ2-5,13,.,CTSSLPDTETQYF
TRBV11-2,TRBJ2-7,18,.,CASSFRLGLAGGQNEQYF
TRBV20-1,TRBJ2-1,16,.,CSASWAGGDFYNEQFF
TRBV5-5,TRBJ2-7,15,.,CASSFMRTGGYEQYF
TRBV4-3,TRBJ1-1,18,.,CASSQDPAQGAPGTEAFF
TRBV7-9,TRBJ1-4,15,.,CASSTRQGSEEKLFF
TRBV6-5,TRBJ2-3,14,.,CASKPRPRTDTQYF
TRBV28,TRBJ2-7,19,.,CASSFSGTSGRSTSYEQYF
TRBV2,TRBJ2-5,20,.,CAEDARSIFGTGQPPGTQYF
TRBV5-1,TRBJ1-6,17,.,CASSLTPGTGANSPLHF
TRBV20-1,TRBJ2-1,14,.,CSANSGGDYNEQFF
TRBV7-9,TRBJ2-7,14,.,CASSTRDGWDEQYF
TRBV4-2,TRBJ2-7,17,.,CASSQEYAGAPSYEQYF
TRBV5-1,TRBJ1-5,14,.,CASRSRQNNQPQHF
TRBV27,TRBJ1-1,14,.,CASSFQGRDTEAFF
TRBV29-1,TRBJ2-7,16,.,CSVDGTSAARGDEQYF
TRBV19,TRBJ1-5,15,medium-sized,CASSLAEYYNQPQHF
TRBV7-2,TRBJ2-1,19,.,CASSPRGGHGAFSYNEQFF
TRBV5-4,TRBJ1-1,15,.,CASSGGTAQVSEAFF
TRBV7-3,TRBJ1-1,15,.,CASSSSRDQYTEAFF
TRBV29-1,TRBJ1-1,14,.,CSVEDRGTNTEAFF
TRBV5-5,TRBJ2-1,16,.,CASRHDGLSSYNEQFF
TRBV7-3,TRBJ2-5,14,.,CASSLLGIKETQYF
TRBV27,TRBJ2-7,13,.,CASSLDQDNEQYF
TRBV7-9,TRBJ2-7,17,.,CASERLAGDPNSYEQYF
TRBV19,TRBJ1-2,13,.,CASKSAGDYGYTF
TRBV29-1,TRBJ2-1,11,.,CSVAFANEQFF
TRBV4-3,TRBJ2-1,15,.,CASSQGGGVYNEQFF
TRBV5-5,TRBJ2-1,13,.,CASSGGGPDEQFF
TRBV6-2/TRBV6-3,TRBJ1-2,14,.,CASWDGTYNYGYTF
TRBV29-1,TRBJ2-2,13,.,CSATGPNTGELFF
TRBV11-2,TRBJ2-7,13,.,CASSLEGAYEQYF
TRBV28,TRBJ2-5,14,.,CASSLDSVRETQYF
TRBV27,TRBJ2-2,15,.,CASSYGGAGTGELFF
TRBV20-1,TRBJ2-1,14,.,CSAKRPADYNEQFF
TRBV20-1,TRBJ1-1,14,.,CSAGPDPSGTEAFF
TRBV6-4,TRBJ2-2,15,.,CASSEKGQNTGELFF
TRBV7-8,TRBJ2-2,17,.,CASSYAERGLNTGELFF
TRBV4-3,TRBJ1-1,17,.,CASSQRLARYRVTEAFF
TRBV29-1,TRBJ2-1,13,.,CSVDRAVYNEQFF
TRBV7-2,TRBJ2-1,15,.,CASSSRPGIYNEQFF
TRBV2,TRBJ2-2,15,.,CASRGGMTSTGELFF
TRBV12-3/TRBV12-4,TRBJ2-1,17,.,CASSLMLWRTGDNEQFF
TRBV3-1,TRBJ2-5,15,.,CASSQESNRGETQYF
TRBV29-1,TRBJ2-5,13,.,CSVEKDSQETQYF
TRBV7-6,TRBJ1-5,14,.,CASSPGANNQPQHF
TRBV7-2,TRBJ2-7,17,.,CASSRPADGGAVYEQYF
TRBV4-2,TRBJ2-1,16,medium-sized,CASSQDNQGGPSEQFF
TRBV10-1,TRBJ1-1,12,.,CASSEQDTEAFF